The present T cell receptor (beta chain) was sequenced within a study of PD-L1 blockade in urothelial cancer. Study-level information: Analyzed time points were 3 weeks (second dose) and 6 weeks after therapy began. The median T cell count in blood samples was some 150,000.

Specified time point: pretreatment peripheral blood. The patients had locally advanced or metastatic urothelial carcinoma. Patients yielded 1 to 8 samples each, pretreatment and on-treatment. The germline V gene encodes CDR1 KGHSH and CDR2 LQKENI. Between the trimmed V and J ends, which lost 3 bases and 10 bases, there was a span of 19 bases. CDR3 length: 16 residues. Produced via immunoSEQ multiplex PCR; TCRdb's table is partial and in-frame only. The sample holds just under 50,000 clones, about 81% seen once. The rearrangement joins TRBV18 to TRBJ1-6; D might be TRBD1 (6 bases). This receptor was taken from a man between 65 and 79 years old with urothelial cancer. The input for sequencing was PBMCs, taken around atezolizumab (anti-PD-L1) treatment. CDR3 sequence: CASSPSTGTRWSPLHF. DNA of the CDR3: TGTGCCAGCTCACCCTCAACAGGGACCCGGTGGTCACCCCTCCACTTT.